Sequencing of this TCR beta chain was carried out in a study of T cell responses to AZD1222 COVID-19 vaccine (dated by TCRdb to the early 2020s). In the study overall: A total of 240 or so trial participants underwent TCR sequencing, of whom under 220 had received two doses of AZD1222 and about 26 had received two doses of the MenACWY control vaccine. Enrollment into the trials was organized by age into subgroups of 18-55, 56-69 and 70-plus years, and those subgroups contained roughly 140, 27 and 60 TCR-sequenced participants, respectively. Study-wide conclusions, independent of this receptor: Spike-specific TCR breadth and depth rose significantly after two AZD1222 doses compared with day 0 and with MenACWY recipients. Because no day 14 peak-response samples were available, the repertoires could be characterized only after the peak T cell response. CD4 TCRs associated with the vaccine covered the entire spike protein, and the dominant responses were in regions 160-218 and 743-854. Epitopes outside the regions mutated in the B.1.351 and B.1.1.7 variants were reportedly recognized by nearly half of the unique spike-specific TCRs. Participants were mostly white British and included more females than males, and it was suggested by the authors that clonal diversity may have been underestimated. The 56-69-year group was small, and its depth increase did not reach significance, likely because of low power. Conclusions about previously exposed vaccinees are limited, since just six AZD1222 recipients were seropositive for SARS-CoV-2 at baseline.

The time point tag for this specimen amounts to: baseline before first vaccination. This specimen's treatment or condition label, per the study, means: meningococcal conjugate vaccine given as trial control. Samples from vaccinated people were obtained from the UK trials COV001 and COV002, which included a single-blind randomized controlled phase 2/3 trial of AZD1222 (ChAdOx1 nCoV-19) in healthy adults. Trial participant PBMC samples were collected at day 0 and day 28 after the second dose for TCRbeta chain sequencing. CDR3 length: 16 amino acids, cysteine to phenylalanine. The DNA shown is the 48-base CDR3, in frame from base 1. V loses 1 base of germline sequence and J loses 2 bases, and the interval between the two ends is 9 bases. Reading the germline V gene (reference sequence) gives CDR1 SEHNR and CDR2 FQNEAQ. To note about this clone: Its binding antigen is unknown. Base qualities are not provided; no much larger clone lies one nucleotide away.

The CDR3 regions of human TCRbeta chains were subjected to immunosequencing. Per the original workflow: Repertoire TCRs were matched against a reference library of SARS-CoV-2-specific TCRs generated with the MIRA antigen-specificity platform. Breadth was defined as the fraction of unique TCRs that were SARS-CoV-2-associated, and depth was defined as the fraction of total T cells that were SARS-CoV-2-associated. Each spike-specific TCR was assigned to its reactive spike region and to a CD4 or CD8 class using the MIRA data. Log10-transformed breadth and depth values were compared by one-way ANOVA with Sidak's multiple comparisons tests. TCRdb carries this immuneACCESS record with in-frame sequences only. Its versions omit some clonotypes, under half of them owing to an unresolved V gene in the studies checked, with the rest unexplained. The V and J calls and clone size are taken from that table; D and trimming were inferred from the DNA. The sample has 120,000 or so clones on record, around 90% of them singletons. The top ten constitute under 20% of the sample.

The receptor was isolated from an adult in good health. Sequenced material: peripheral blood, taken on day 0 of MenACWY control vaccination. The chain uses TRBV7-9 and TRBJ2-6; a confident D gene designation cannot be given. The sequenced DNA: TGTGCCAGCAGCTTAGTTGTCGGCACTGGGGCCAACGTCCTGACTTTC. It codes for CASSLVVGTGANVLTF. With all but the CDR3 taken from the reference TRBV7-9 and TRBJ2-6 genes, the full variable domain is: DTGVSQNPRHKITKRGQNVTFRCDPISEHNRLYWYRQTLGQGPEFLTYFQNEAQLEKSRLLSDRFSAERPKGSFSTLEIQRTEQGDSAMYLCASSLVVGTGANVLTFGAGSRLTVL.